This T cell receptor (beta chain) was recorded in a study of T cells in Graves' hyperthyroidism and ophthalmopathy. Whole-study findings and limits: Using 13 V-J features, a model discriminated ophthalmopathy from stable hyperthyroidism. Blood held most thyroid clonotypes expanded above 0.001 frequency. Before onset, ophthalmopathy was predicted by the model a median roughly six months earlier.

Trimming took off 3 bases at V and 6 bases at J, with 8 bases between the two ends. The CDR3 consists of 13 residues. Authors of the study amplified TCR beta CDR3 regions from RNA transcripts. TCR CDR3 regions were first amplified by RT-PCR with HTBI primers. MiXCR was run by TCRdb on the multiplex PCR reads, yielding one entry per CDR3 protein. The sample includes about 400,000 distinct CDR3 sequences, about 14% seen only once; the top ten take 28%. It was 10 ml of fresh peripheral blood that supplied the PBMCs. This clonotype came up many times. Its target is not known. Input material: blood. This clonotype was sampled from a man aged 45 to 65 with Graves' ophthalmopathy. The genes are TRBV12-3 or TRBV12-4 and TRBJ2-2, with D uncertain. The CDR3 nucleotides read TGTGCCAGCAGTTTTTTGCGTGCCGGGGAGCTGTTTTTT. Its protein product is CASSFLRAGELFF.